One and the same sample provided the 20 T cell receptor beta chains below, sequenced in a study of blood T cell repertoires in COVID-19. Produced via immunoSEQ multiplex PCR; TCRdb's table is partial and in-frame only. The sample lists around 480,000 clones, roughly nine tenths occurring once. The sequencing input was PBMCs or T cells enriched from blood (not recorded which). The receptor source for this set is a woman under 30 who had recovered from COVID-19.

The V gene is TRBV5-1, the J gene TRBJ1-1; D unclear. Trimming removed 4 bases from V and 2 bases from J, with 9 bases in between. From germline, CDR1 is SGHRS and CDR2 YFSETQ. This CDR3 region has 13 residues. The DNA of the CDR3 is TGCGCCAGCAGCCCCTATGTAAACACTGAAGCTTTCTTT. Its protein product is CASSPYVNTEAFF.

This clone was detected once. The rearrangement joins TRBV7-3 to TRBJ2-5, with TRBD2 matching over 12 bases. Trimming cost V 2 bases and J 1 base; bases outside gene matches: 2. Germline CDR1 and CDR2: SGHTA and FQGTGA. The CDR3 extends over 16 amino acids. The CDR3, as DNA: TGTGCCAGCAGCTTATCACTAGCGGGGGGCCAAGAGACCCAGTACTTC. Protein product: CASSLSLAGGQETQYF.

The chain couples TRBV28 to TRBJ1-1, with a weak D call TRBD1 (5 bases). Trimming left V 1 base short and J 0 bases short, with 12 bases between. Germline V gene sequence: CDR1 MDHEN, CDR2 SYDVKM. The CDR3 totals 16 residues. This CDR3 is CASSLLRGPMNTEAFF. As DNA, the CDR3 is TGTGCCAGCAGTTTATTAAGGGGCCCCATGAACACTGAAGCTTTCTTT.

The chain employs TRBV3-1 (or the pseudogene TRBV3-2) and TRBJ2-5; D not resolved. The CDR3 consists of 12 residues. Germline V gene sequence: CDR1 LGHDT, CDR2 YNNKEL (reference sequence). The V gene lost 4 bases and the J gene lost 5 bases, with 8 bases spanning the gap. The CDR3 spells CASSPVGETQYF. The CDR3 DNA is TGTGCCAGCAGCCCGGTCGGGGAGACCCAGTACTTC.

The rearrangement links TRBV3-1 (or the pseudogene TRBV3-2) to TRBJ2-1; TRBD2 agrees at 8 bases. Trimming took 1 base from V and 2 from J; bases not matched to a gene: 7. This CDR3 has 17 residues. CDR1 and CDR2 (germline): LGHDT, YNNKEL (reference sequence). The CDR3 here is CASSQVDRGGTYNEQFF. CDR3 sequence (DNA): TGTGCCAGCAGCCAAGTGGATCGCGGGGGGACCTACAATGAGCAGTTCTTC.

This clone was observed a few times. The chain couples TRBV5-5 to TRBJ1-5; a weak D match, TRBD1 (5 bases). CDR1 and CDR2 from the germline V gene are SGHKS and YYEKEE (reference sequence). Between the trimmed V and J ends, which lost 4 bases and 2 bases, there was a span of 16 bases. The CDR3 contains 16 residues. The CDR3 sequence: CASSPAPGGGNQPQHF. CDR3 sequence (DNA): TGTGCCAGCAGCCCTGCGCCGGGGGGAGGCAATCAGCCCCAGCATTTT.

As DNA, the CDR3 is TGTGCCAGCTCCCTAAGGGGACAGGGGTCCAACTCGGATTCACCCCTCCACTTT. This sequence encodes CASSLRGQGSNSDSPLHF. The chain uses TRBV18 and TRBJ1-6; 10 nucleotides match TRBD1. Germline V gene lookup returns CDR1 KGHSH and CDR2 LQKENI. The V gene end was trimmed by 6 bases and the J gene end by 8 bases; junction bases not matched to a gene: 16. There are 18 residues in the CDR3.

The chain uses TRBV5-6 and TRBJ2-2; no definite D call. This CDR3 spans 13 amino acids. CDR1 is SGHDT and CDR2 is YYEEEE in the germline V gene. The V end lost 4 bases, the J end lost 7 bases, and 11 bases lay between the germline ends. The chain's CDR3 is CASSPSEDGELFF. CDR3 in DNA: TGTGCCAGCAGCCCGTCCGAGGACGGGGAGCTGTTTTTT.

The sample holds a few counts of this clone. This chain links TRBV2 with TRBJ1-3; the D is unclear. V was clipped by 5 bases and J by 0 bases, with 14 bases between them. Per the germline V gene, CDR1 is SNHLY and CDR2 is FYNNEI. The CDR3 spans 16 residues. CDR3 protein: CASSPNRRDSGNTIYF. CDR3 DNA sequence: TGTGCCAGCAGTCCCAACCGACGGGACTCTGGAAACACCATATATTTT.

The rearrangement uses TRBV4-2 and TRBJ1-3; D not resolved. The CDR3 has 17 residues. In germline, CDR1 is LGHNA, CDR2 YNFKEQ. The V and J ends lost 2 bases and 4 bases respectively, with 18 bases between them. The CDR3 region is CASSQRAGPEAGNTIYF. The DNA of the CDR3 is TGTGCCAGCAGCCAAAGGGCGGGCCCGGAGGCCGGAAACACCATATATTTT.

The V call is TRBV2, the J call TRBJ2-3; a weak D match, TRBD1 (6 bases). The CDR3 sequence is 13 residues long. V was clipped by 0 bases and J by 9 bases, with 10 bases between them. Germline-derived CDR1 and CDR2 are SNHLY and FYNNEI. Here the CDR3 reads CASSEAGARTQYF. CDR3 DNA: TGTGCCAGCAGTGAAGCGGGGGCGCGAACGCAGTATTTT.

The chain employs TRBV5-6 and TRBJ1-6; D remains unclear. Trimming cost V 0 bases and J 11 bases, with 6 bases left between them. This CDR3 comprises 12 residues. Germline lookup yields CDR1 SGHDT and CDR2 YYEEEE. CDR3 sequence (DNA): TGTGCCAGCAGCTTGGACCGGGCACCCCTCCACTTT. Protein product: CASSLDRAPLHF.

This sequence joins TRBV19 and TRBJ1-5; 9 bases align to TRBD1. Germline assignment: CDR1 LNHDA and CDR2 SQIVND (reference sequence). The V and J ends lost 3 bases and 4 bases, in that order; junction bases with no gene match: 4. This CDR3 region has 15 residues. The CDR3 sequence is CASSISGQGNQPQHF. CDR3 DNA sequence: TGTGCCAGTAGTATCTCGGGACAGGGAAATCAGCCCCAGCATTTT.

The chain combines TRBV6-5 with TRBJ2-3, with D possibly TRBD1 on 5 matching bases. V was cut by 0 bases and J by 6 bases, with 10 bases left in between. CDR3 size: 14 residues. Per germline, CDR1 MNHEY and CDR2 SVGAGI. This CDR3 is CASSYSGEWDTQYF. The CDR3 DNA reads TGTGCCAGCAGTTACTCAGGGGAATGGGATACGCAGTATTTT.

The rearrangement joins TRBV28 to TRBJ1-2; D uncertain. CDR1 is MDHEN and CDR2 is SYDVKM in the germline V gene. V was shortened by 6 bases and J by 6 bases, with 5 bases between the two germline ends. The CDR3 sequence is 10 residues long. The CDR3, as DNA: TGTGCCAGCAGCTCGGATGGCTACACCTTC. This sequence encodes CASSSDGYTF.

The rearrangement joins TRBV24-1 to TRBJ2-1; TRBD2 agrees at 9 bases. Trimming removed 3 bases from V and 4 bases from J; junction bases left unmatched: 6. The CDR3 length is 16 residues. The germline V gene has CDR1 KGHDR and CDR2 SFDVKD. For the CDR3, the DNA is TGTGCCACCAGTGATACAGCTAGCGGGATTTACAATGAGCAGTTCTTC. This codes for CATSDTASGIYNEQFF.

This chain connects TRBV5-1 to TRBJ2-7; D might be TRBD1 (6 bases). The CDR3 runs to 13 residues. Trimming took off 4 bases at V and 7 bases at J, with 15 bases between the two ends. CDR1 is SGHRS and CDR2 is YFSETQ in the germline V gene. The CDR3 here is CASSVSGDGEQYF. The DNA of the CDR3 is TGCGCCAGCAGCGTTTCAGGGGATGGTGAGCAGTACTTC.

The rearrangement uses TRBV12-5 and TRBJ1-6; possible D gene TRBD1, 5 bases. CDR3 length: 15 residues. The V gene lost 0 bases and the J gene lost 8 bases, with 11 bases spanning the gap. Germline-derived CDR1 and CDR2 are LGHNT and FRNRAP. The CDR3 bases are TGTGCTAGTGGTTTGGTAAAGGGGTACCATTCACCCCTCCACTTT. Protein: CASGLVKGYHSPLHF.

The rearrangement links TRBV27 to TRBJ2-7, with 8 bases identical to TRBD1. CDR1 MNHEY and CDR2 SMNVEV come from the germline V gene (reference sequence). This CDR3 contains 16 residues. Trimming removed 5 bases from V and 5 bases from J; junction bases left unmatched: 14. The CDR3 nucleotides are TGTGCCAGCAGTCCCCAACCCCAGGGGGCAGGCGACGAGCAGTACTTC. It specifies CASSPQPQGAGDEQYF.

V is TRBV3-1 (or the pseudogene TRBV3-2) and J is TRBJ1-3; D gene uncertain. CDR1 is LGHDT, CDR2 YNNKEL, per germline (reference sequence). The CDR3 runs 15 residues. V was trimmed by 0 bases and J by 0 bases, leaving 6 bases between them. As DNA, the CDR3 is TGTGCCAGCAGCCAAGACCCTAACTCTGGAAACACCATATATTTT. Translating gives CASSQDPNSGNTIYF.